This TCR beta chain is from a study of T cell changes during pregnancy in multiple sclerosis (dated by TCRdb to about 2019). Turning to the overall study: The study looked at changes in the T cell repertoire across pregnancy in women with multiple sclerosis.

Including cysteine and phenylalanine, the CDR3 has 16 amino acids. Only the CDR3 DNA is retained, 48 bases long and in frame from the first base. V lost 0 bases and J lost 8 bases, and the count of bases not matched to a germline gene is 8. Reading the germline V gene gives CDR1 LGHNA and CDR2 YNFKEQ. Libraries were prepared through the immunoSEQ multiplex PCR assay. TCRdb stores this immuneACCESS table with in-frame sequences only. Part of the clones is absent; in the studies checked, under half of the shortfall reflects unresolved V genes, and no reason is known for the rest. Across this sample there are about 36,000 clones, with 92% seen only once. Of the sample, around 0.41% is held by the ten largest clones. On this clone itself: Its antigen remains undetermined. No quality values exist for individual bases; no much larger clone is one base distant.

Sequencing used CD4+ T cells from peripheral blood mononuclear cells, obtained in the third trimester of pregnancy. In this chain, TRBV4-2 is recombined with TRBJ1-4; 8 central nucleotides agree with TRBD1. This TCR was recovered from a female donor in good health, enrolled as a control in a pregnancy study. The CDR3 region: CASSQEYSRQGEKLFF. The DNA sequence is as follows: TGTGCCAGCAGCCAAGAATACAGTAGACAGGGGGAAAAACTGTTTTTT.